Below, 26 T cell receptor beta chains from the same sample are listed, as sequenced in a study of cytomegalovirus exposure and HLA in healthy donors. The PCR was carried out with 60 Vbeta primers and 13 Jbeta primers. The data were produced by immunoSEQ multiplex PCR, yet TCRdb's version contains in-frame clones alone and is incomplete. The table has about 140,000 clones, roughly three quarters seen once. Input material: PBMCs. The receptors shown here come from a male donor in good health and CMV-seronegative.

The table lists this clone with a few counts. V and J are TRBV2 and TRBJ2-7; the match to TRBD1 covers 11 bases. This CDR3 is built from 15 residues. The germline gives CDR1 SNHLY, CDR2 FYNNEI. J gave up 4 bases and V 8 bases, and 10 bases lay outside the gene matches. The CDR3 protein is CASRPGTGGLYEQYF. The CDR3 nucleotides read TGTGCCAGCCGTCCCGGGACAGGGGGACTATACGAGCAGTACTTC.

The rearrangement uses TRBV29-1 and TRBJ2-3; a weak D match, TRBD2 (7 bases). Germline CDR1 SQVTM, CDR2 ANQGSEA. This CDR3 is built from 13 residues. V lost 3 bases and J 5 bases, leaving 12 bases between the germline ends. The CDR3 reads CSVEGGAGDTQYF. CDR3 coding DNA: TGCAGCGTTGAGGGGGGGGCGGGAGATACGCAGTATTTT.

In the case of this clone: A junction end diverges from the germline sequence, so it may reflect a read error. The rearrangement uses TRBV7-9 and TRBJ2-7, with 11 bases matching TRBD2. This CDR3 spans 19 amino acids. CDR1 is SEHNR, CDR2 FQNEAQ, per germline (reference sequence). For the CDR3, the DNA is TGTTCCAGCAGCTTTTATAGCGGGAGGGCCAAGTCGGGTCGTTACGAGCAGTACTTC. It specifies CSSSFYSGRAKSGRYEQYF.

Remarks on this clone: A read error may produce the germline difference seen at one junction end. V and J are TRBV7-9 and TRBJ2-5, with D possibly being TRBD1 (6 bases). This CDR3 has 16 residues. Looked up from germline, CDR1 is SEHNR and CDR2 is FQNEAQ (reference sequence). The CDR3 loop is CSSSYTWGRRQETQYF. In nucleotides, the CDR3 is TGTTCCAGCAGCTACACCTGGGGGCGGCGCCAAGAGACCCAGTACTTC.

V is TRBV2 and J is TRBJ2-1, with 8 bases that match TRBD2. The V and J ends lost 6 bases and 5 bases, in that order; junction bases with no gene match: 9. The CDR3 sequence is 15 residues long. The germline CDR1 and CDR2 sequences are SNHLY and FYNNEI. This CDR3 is CASRGLLAVNNEQFF. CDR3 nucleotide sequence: TGTGCCAGCAGGGGACTACTAGCGGTAAACAATGAGCAGTTCTTC. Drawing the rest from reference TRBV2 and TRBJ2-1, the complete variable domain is EPEVTQTPSHQVTQMGQEVILRCVPISNHLYFYWYRQILGQKVEFLVSFYNNEISEKSEIFDDQFSVERPDGSNFTLKIRSTKLEDSAMYFCASRGLLAVNNEQFFGPGTRLTVL.

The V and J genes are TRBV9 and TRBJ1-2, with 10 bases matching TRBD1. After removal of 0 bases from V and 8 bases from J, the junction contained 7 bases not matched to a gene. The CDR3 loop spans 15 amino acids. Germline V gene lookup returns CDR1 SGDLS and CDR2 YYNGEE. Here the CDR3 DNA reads TGTGCCAGCAGCGTAGACGGGACAGGGGTTCAAGGCTACACCTTC. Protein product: CASSVDGTGVQGYTF.

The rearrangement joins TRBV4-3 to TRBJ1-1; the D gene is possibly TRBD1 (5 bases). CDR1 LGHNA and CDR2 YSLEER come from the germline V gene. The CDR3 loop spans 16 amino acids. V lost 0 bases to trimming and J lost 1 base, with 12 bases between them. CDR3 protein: CASSQEGGSGNTEAFF. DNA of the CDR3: TGCGCCAGCAGCCAAGAGGGGGGATCGGGGAACACTGAAGCTTTCTTT.

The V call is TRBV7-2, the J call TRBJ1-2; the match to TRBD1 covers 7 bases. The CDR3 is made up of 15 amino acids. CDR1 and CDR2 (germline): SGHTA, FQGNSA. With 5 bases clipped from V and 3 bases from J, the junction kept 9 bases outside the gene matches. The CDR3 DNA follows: TGTGCCAGCAGCCCGAGGGGCAGGGGGGACTATGGCTACACCTTC. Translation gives CASSPRGRGDYGYTF. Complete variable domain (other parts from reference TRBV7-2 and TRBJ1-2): GAGVSQSPSNKVTEKGKDVELRCDPISGHTALYWYRQSLGQGLEFLIYFQGNSAPDKSGLPSDRFSAERTGGSVSTLTIQRTQQEDSAVYLCASSPRGRGDYGYTFGSGTRLTVV.

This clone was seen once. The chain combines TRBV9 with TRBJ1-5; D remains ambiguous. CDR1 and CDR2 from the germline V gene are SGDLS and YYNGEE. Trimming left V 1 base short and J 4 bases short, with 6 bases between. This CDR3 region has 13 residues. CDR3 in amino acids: CASSVRENQPQHF. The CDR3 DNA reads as TGTGCCAGCAGCGTACGAGAAAATCAGCCCCAGCATTTT. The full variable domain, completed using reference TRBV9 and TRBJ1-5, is DSGVTQTPKHLITATGQRVTLRCSPRSGDLSVYWYQQSLDQGLQFLIQYYNGEERAKGNILERFSAQQFPDLHSELNLSSLELGDSALYFCASSVRENQPQHFGDGTRLSIL.

DNA for the CDR3: TGTGCCAGTAGTCCAAGGACAGGGAGGAGGGCAACTAATGAAAAACTGTTTTTT. Translation gives CASSPRTGRRATNEKLFF. The chain employs TRBV19 and TRBJ1-4, with 8 positions matching TRBD1. V lost 5 bases and J lost 0; bases outside the gene matches: 11. CDR1 is LNHDA and CDR2 is SQIVND in the germline V gene (reference sequence). The CDR3 sequence is 18 residues long.

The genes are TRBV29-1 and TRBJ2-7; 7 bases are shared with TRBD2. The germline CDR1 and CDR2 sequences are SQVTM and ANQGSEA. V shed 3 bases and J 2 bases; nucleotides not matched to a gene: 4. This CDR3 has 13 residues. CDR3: CSVDGGGTYEQYF. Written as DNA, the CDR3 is TGCAGCGTTGACGGCGGGGGAACCTACGAGCAGTACTTC.

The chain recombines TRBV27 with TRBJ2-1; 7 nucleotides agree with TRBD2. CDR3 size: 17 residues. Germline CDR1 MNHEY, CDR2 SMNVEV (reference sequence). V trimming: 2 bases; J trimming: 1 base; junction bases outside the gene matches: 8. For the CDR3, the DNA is TGTGCCAGCAGTTTAACCCCCGGGGGGAGGTCCTACAATGAGCAGTTCTTC. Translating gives CASSLTPGGRSYNEQFF.

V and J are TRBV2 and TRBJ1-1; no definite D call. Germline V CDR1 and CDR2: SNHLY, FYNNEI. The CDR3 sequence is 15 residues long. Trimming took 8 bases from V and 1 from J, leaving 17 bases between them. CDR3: CASSPFLTGNTEAFF. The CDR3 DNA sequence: TGTGCCAGCTCTCCATTTTTGACGGGGAACACTGAAGCTTTCTTT.

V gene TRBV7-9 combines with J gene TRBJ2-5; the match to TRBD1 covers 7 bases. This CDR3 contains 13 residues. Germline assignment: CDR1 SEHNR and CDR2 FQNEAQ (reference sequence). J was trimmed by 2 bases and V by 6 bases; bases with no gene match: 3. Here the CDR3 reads CASRQQGQETQYF. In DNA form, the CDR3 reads TGTGCCAGCAGACAACAGGGGCAAGAGACCCAGTACTTC.

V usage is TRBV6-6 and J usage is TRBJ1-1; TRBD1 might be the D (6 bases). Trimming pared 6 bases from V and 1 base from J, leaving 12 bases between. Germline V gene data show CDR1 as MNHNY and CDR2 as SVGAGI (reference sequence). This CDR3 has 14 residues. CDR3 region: CASRRDNQNTEAFF. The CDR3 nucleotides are TGTGCCAGCAGAAGGGACAACCAGAACACTGAAGCTTTCTTT.

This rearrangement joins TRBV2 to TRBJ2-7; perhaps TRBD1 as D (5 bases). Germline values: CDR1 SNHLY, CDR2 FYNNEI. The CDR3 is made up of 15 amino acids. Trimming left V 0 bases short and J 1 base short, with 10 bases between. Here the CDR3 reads CASSEARRQSYEQYF. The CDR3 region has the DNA TGTGCCAGCAGTGAAGCGCGACGACAGTCCTACGAGCAGTACTTC.

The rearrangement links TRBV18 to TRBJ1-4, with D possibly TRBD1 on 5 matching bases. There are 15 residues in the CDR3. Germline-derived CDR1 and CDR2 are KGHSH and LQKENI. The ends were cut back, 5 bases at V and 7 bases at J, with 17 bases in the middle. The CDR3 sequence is CASSNLDRVVEKLFF. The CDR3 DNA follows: TGTGCCAGCTCAAACCTTGACAGAGTCGTTGAAAAACTGTTTTTT. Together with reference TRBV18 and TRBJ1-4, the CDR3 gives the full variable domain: NAGVMQNPRHLVRRRGQEARLRCSPMKGHSHVYWYRQLPEEGLKFMVYLQKENIIDESGMPKERFSAEFPKEGPSILRIQQVVRGDSAAYFCASSNLDRVVEKLFFGSGTQLSVL.

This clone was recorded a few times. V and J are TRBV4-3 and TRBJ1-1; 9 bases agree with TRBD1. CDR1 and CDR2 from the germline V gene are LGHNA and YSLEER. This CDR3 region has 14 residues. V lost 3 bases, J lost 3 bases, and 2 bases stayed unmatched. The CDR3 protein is CASSQGQGDTEAFF. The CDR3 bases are TGCGCCAGCAGCCAGGGACAGGGAGACACTGAAGCTTTCTTT.

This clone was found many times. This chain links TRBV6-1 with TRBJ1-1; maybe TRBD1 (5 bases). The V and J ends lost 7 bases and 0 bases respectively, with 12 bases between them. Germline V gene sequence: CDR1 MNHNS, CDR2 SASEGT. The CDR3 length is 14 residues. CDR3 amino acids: CASTGGVMNTEAFF. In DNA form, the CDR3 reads TGTGCCAGCACTGGGGGGGTCATGAACACTGAAGCTTTCTTT.

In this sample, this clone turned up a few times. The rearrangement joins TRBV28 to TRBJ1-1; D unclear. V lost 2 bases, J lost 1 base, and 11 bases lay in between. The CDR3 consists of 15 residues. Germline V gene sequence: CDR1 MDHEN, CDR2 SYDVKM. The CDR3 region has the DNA TGTGCCAGCAGTTTAAGCGGTACACGGAACACTGAAGCTTTCTTT. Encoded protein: CASSLSGTRNTEAFF.

The CDR3 DNA is TGTGCCTGGAGCGTGGGATTGACAGGACCCCTTAAGGTTCAGCCCCAGCATTTT. Its translation is CAWSVGLTGPLKVQPQHF. This chain joins TRBV30 and TRBJ1-5; maybe TRBD1 (6 bases). V was trimmed by 3 bases and J by 6 bases, leaving 27 bases between them. Germline CDR1 is GTSNPN and CDR2 is SVGIG (reference sequence). This CDR3 has 18 residues.

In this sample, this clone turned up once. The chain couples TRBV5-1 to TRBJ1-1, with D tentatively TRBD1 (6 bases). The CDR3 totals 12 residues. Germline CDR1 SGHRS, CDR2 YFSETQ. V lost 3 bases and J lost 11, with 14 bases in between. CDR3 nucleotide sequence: TGCGCCAGCAGCTCACTAGGGGGTAGGGCTTTCTTT. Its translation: CASSSLGGRAFF.

Written as DNA, the CDR3 is TGTGCCAGCAGTCGGACAGCAACTAATGAAAAACTGTTTTTT. As protein: CASSRTATNEKLFF. V gene TRBV5-6 combines with J gene TRBJ1-4; tentatively, D is TRBD1 (6 bases). Trimming stripped 5 bases from V and 0 bases from J, with 8 bases between. Germline CDR1 and CDR2: SGHDT and YYEEEE. The CDR3 totals 14 residues.

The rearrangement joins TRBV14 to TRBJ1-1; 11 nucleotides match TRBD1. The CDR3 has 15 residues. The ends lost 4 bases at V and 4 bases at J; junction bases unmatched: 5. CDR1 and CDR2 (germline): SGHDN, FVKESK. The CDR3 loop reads CASSPRTGGGTEAFF. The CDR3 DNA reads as TGTGCCAGCAGCCCCCGGACAGGGGGCGGCACTGAAGCTTTCTTT.

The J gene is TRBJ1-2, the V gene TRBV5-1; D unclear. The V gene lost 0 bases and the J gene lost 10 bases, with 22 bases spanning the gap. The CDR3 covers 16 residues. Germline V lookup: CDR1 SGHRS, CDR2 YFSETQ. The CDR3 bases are TGCGCCAGCAGCTTGGCCGTTAGGGAGGGAGTTGATGTCTACACCTTC. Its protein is CASSLAVREGVDVYTF.

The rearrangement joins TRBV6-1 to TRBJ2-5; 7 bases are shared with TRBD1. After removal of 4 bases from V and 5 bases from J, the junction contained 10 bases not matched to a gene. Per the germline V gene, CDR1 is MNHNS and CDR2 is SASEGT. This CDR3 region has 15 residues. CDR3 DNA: TGTGCCAGCAGTGCCGGGACAGCCCCCTGGGAGACCCAGTACTTC. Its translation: CASSAGTAPWETQYF.